Listed here is a single TCR beta chain. These data originate in a study of blood T cell repertoires in COVID-19. As for the study in general: Both acute and convalescent COVID-19 samples were obtained from the United States, Italy and Spain. PBMCs, B-cell-depleted T cells, or T cells were the source of the cDNA or gDNA that made up the material.

Original processing methods: Estimated nucleated cell counts came from reference gene primer amplification. Sequencing used immunoSEQ multiplex PCR; TCRdb keeps in-frame clones, though not all of them. That table supplies the V and J calls and clone size; D and trimming were determined from the DNA. The sample contains tens of thousands of clones, around 68% of which appear only once. The CDR3 spans 17 residues. CDR1 and CDR2 from the germline V gene are LGHDT and YNNKEL (reference sequence). The V and J ends lost 0 bases and 3 bases respectively, with 16 bases between them. This chain connects TRBV3-1 (or the pseudogene TRBV3-2) to TRBJ2-3; the D is unclear. This receptor was taken from a woman in her 70s with acute or convalescent COVID-19. The source material was peripheral blood. In DNA, the CDR3 is TGTGCCAGCAGCCAAGATAGCAGTCTTCATGGGACAGATACGCAGTATTTT. It specifies CASSQDSSLHGTDTQYF.